A selection of T cell receptor beta chains follows, all from one sample in a study of regulatory T cells in long-lasting Graves disease. TCRdb recomputed calls from the multiplex PCR reads with MiXCR, one row per CDR3 protein. The sample holds approximately 540,000 distinct CDR3 sequences, 12% seen once. The data also belong to a second study, concerning T cells in Graves' hyperthyroidism and ophthalmopathy.

The sequencing here drew on peripheral blood mononuclear cells (PBMCs), taken at new diagnosis, from a patient treated with antithyroid drugs. All receptors come from a woman between 25 and 40 years old with Graves disease. Each CDR3 is given with its conserved first and last residue. D genes are given only for firm matches. A clone size is listed for some rows: how often the clone was seen (once, few, many), or a class if it is expanded.

TRBV18,TRBD2,once,TRBJ2-1,CASSPSSPTSGRPNEQFF,TGTGCCAGCTCACCGTCTAGCCCGACTAGCGGGAGGCCCAATGAGCAGTTCTTC
TRBV9,-,many,TRBJ2-3,CASSVTAQSPDTQYF,TGTGCCAGCAGTGTTACAGCCCAAAGCCCAGATACGCAGTATTTT
TRBV4-1,-,-,TRBJ1-1,CASSSTPVGHPKNTEAFF,TGCGCCAGCAGCTCAACACCGGTTGGACACCCAAAGAACACTGAAGCTTTCTTT
TRBV24-1,TRBD1,few,TRBJ2-2,CATSETGGFPGELFF,TGTGCCACCAGCGAGACAGGGGGCTTCCCCGGGGAGCTGTTTTTT
TRBV5-5,-,few,TRBJ2-7,CASSPGLGDYEQYF,TGTGCCAGCAGCCCGGGCTTAGGGGACTACGAGCAGTACTTC
TRBV3-1,-,many,TRBJ2-7,CASSQEDSLPHIYEQYF,TGTGCCAGCAGCCAAGAGGACAGCCTCCCGCACATCTACGAGCAGTACTTC
TRBV9,TRBD1,-,TRBJ1-2,CASSRDRADYGYTF,TGTGCCAGCAGCCGGGACAGGGCCGACTATGGCTACACCTTC
TRBV7-2,TRBD1,many,TRBJ1-4,CASSLDRVEKLFF,TGTGCCAGCAGCTTGGACAGGGTGGAAAAACTGTTTTTT
TRBV13,TRBD2,many,TRBJ2-3,CASSNKGSGRTEWYF,TGTGCCAGCAGCAACAAGGGGAGCGGGAGAACTGAATGGTATTTT
TRBV29-1,-,many,TRBJ1-4,CSAVGSEKLFF,TGCAGCGCCGTGGGGAGCGAAAAACTGTTTTTT